Below are 22 T cell receptor beta chains sequenced from a single sample in a study of blood T cells in healthy people across ages (dated by TCRdb to 2014 to 2015). The library was produced with 5' RACE. The data were produced on an Illumina HiSeq 2500. A second roughly 7 to 12 cycle PCR used a sample-barcoded 5' primer and a J-beta primer mix. The public sequencing data were trimmed at Q25 with fastp and processed into clonotypes with MiXCR by TCRdb, which kept only in-frame beta chains. Each entry merges the rows of one CDR3 protein and shows their most common DNA and genes. For this sample there are approximately 800,000 distinct CDR3 sequences; around two thirds appear just once. Together, the top ten hold around a quarter of the sample. What was sequenced was blood. The receptors derive from a man under 40 in good health.

V usage is TRBV15 and J usage is TRBJ2-1; 8 bases align to TRBD1. From germline, CDR1 is LNHNV and CDR2 YYDKDF (reference sequence). This CDR3 region has 16 residues. V was clipped by 5 bases and J by 5 bases; unmatched bases: 11. In DNA, the CDR3 is TGTGCCACCAGCCTCGCTCCCGGGACAGGAGACAATGAGCAGTTCTTC. Its translation: CATSLAPGTGDNEQFF.

The chain recombines TRBV20-1 with TRBJ1-2, with 7 bases matching TRBD1. The CDR3 has 12 amino acids. Germline lookup yields CDR1 DFQATT and CDR2 SNEGSKA (reference sequence). CDR3 bases: TGCATGCGGGACAGCCCTAACTATGGCTACACCTTC. Its translation is CMRDSPNYGYTF.

This clonotype showed up just once. The J gene is TRBJ2-7, the V gene TRBV7-2; D unresolved. The germline CDR1 and CDR2 sequences are SGHTA and FQGNSA. Trimming cost V 5 bases and J 3 bases, with 11 bases left between them. The CDR3 sequence is 13 residues long. CDR3 in DNA: TGTGCCAGCAGCCGGACGGTTATCTACGAGCAGTACTTC. It is translated as CASSRTVIYEQYF.

This chain joins TRBV5-1 and TRBJ2-4; 7 bases line up with TRBD1. The DNA end is more similar to TRBJ2-7, so the J call may be wrong. Germline V lookup: CDR1 SGHRS, CDR2 YFSETQ. CDR3 length: 15 residues. This chain's CDR3 is CASSLGQGVNYEQYF. For the CDR3, the DNA is TGCGCCAGCAGCTTGGGCCAGGGGGTTAACTACGAGCAGTACTTC.

This clonotype was found once. The J gene is TRBJ2-3, the V gene TRBV20-1, with a weak D call TRBD1 (5 bases). From germline, CDR1 is DFQATT and CDR2 SNEGSKA (reference sequence). The CDR3 length is 15 residues. V lost 0 bases and J 3 bases, leaving 13 bases between the germline ends. The CDR3 nucleotides are TGCAGTGCTAGAGATGTGACAGAGTTTACAGATACGCAGTATTTT. Its translation is CSARDVTEFTDTQYF.

The V call is TRBV2, the J call TRBJ2-4, with a tentative D call TRBD2 (5 bases). Germline V gene data show CDR1 as SNHLY and CDR2 as FYNNEI. The CDR3 contains 15 residues. Deletions cut 6 bases from V and 3 bases from J, with 15 bases between. CDR3 nucleotides: TGTGCCAGCAGGAGGGAACATAACGTCAAAAACATTCAGTACTTC. It translates to CASRREHNVKNIQYF.

V gene TRBV20-1 combines with J gene TRBJ1-4; the D is unclear. Trimming stripped 4 bases from V and 6 bases from J, with 9 bases between. CDR1 and CDR2 from the germline V gene are DFQATT and SNEGSKA (reference sequence). The CDR3 spans 12 residues. Here the CDR3 reads CSAKPSYEKLFF. In DNA form, the CDR3 reads TGCAGTGCTAAGCCCTCTTATGAAAAACTGTTTTTT.

The V gene is TRBV5-1, the J gene TRBJ1-2; D ambiguous. The CDR3 covers 15 residues. V lost 0 bases to trimming and J lost 0 bases, with 9 bases between them. CDR1 is SGHRS and CDR2 is YFSETQ in the germline V gene. The CDR3 loop is CASSLVGSANYGYTF. The CDR3 nucleotides are TGCGCCAGCAGCTTGGTTGGCAGTGCTAACTATGGCTACACCTTC.

In the case of this clonotype: Given a much more abundant clone one base away, this may be a read error. The chain recombines TRBV6-1 with TRBJ2-1; 7 bases map to TRBD2. This CDR3 comprises 13 residues. Germline V CDR1 and CDR2: MNHNS, SASEGT. Trimming at V came to 10 bases and at J to 13 bases, leaving 16 bases not matched to a gene. In nucleotides, the CDR3 is TGTGCCACCTTAGGGGACTATCACGAGACCCAGTTCTTC. As protein: CATLGDYHETQFF.

The genes are TRBV12-3 or TRBV12-4 and TRBJ1-6, with 8 bases that match TRBD1. CDR3 length: 15 amino acids. Trimming removed 6 bases from V and 6 bases from J; junction bases left unmatched: 7. CDR3 protein: CASSPTGVSNSPLHF. The CDR3 region has the DNA TGTGCCAGCAGCCCGACAGGGGTTTCTAATTCACCCCTCCACTTT.

J is TRBJ2-5 and V is TRBV7-2, with 10 bases matching TRBD2. The junction had 1 base not matched to a gene; V was cut back by 2 bases and J by 1 base. This CDR3 contains 15 residues. Per the germline V gene, CDR1 is SGHTA and CDR2 is FQGNSA. CDR3 loop: CASSLKRGGQETQYF. The CDR3 DNA reads as TGTGCCAGCAGCTTAAAGCGGGGGGGCCAAGAGACCCAGTACTTC.

The V call is TRBV25-1, the J call TRBJ1-4; D gene ambiguous. V was trimmed by 1 base and J by 6 bases, leaving 12 bases between them. There are 15 residues in the CDR3. Germline CDR1 MGHDK, CDR2 SYGVNS. The CDR3 DNA sequence: TGTGCCAGCAGTGAATGGCTAGGCCAGGATGAAAAACTGTTTTTT. Translation: CASSEWLGQDEKLFF.

In this sample, this clonotype turned up a few times. The rearrangement joins TRBV24-1 to TRBJ2-1; no firm D call. V was cut by 7 bases and J by 0 bases, with 9 bases left in between. From germline, CDR1 is KGHDR and CDR2 SFDVKD. CDR3 length: 14 residues. CDR3 region: CATRAGGSYNEQFF. As DNA, the CDR3 is TGTGCCACCAGGGCTGGTGGCTCCTACAATGAGCAGTTCTTC.

This clonotype showed up just a few times. The chain recombines TRBV12-3 or TRBV12-4 with TRBJ2-6; D might be TRBD2 (5 bases). V lost 5 bases and J lost 4, with 12 bases in between. This CDR3 spans 15 amino acids. The CDR3 here is CASSASRAGANVLTF. As DNA, the CDR3 is TGTGCCAGCAGTGCTTCGAGGGCAGGGGCCAACGTCCTGACTTTC.

V is TRBV3-1 and J is TRBJ2-6; D may match TRBD1 or TRBD2 (5 bases each). This CDR3 has 16 residues. Between the trimmed V and J ends, which lost 0 bases and 4 bases, there was a span of 10 bases. Germline lookup yields CDR1 LGHDT and CDR2 YNNKEL (reference sequence). CDR3 sequence (DNA): TGTGCCAGCAGCCAAGATCCGGGGCCGGGGGCCAACGTCCTGACTTTC. Its protein product is CASSQDPGPGANVLTF.

There are a few counts of this clonotype. CDR3 residues: CSVEGLTGGTTDTQYF. The CDR3 bases are TGCAGCGTTGAAGGCTTAACGGGGGGCACCACAGATACGCAGTATTTT. The rearrangement joins TRBV29-1 to TRBJ2-3, with D possibly being TRBD2 (7 bases). V lost 1 base, J lost 2 bases, and 16 bases lay in between. CDR3 length: 16 residues. Per the germline V gene, CDR1 is SQVTM and CDR2 is ANQGSEA.

J is TRBJ2-7 and V is TRBV7-6; possible D gene TRBD2, 6 bases. Germline V gene data show CDR1 as SGHVS and CDR2 as FNYEAQ. V lost 3 bases to trimming and J lost 2 bases, with 14 bases between them. The CDR3 runs 15 residues. The CDR3 region has the DNA TGTGCCAGCAGCTTGGAGGGTTCGCGACCCTACGAGCAGTACTTC. Its protein product is CASSLEGSRPYEQYF.

The chain combines TRBV5-6 with TRBJ1-5; a weak D match, TRBD1 (6 bases). V was trimmed by 0 bases and J by 5 bases, leaving 12 bases between them. CDR1 and CDR2 (germline): SGHDT, YYEEEE. The length of the CDR3 is 15 residues. CDR3 residues: CASSLGGLLDQPQHF. Written as DNA, the CDR3 is TGTGCCAGCAGCTTGGGGGGGCTATTGGATCAGCCCCAGCATTTT.

V is TRBV7-9 and J is TRBJ1-5, with D uncertain. The germline gives CDR1 SEHNR, CDR2 FQNEAQ (reference sequence). The ends were cut back, 5 bases at V and 7 bases at J, with 12 bases in the middle. The CDR3 is 13 amino acids. CDR3 sequence (DNA): TGTGCCAGCAGCCCGGAGGGTAGACAGCCCCAGCATTTT. Its translation: CASSPEGRQPQHF.

The chain couples TRBV28 to TRBJ2-7, with D perhaps assigned TRBD1 or TRBD2 (5 bases each). This CDR3 spans 11 amino acids. In germline, CDR1 is MDHEN, CDR2 SYDVKM. The germline V and J ends were trimmed by 5 bases and 10 bases, with 12 bases remaining between them. CDR3 in amino acids: CASSRNRDQYF. As DNA, the CDR3 is TGTGCCAGCAGTCGAAATAGGGACCAGTACTTC.

The chain recombines TRBV10-3 with TRBJ2-5, with D possibly TRBD2 on 5 matching bases. Germline V gene sequence: CDR1 ENHRY, CDR2 SYGVKD. The CDR3 is made up of 14 amino acids. V lost 6 bases and J 2 bases, leaving 13 bases between the germline ends. CDR3 DNA: TGTGCCATCAGGGACTCCTCGGGGCAAGAGACCCAGTACTTC. This encodes CAIRDSSGQETQYF.

This clonotype showed up many times. This chain links TRBV6-5 with TRBJ2-1; D is perhaps TRBD1 or TRBD2 (5 bases each). The CDR3 runs to 12 residues. Germline V gene data show CDR1 as MNHEY and CDR2 as SVGAGI. Trimming cost V 2 bases and J 6 bases, with 5 bases left between them. The CDR3 DNA follows: TGTGCCAGCAGTTACGGGGGCAATGAGCAGTTCTTC. Translated: CASSYGGNEQFF.